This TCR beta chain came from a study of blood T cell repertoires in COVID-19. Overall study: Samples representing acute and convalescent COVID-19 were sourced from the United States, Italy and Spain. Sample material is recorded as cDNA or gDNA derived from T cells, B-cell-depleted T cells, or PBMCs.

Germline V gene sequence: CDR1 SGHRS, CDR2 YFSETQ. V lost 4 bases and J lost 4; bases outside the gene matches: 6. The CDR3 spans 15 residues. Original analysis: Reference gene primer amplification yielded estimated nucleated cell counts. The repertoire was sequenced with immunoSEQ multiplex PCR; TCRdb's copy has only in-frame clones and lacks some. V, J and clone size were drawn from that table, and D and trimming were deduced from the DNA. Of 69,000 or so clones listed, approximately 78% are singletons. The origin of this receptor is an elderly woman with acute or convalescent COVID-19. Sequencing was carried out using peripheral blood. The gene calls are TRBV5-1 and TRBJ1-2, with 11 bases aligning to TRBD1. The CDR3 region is CASSGSGTGGYGYTF. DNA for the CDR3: TGCGCCAGCAGCGGATCCGGGACAGGGGGCTATGGCTACACCTTC. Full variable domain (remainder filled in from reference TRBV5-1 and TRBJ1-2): KAGVTQTPRYLIKTRGQQVTLSCSPISGHRSVSWYQQTPGQGLQFLFEYFSETQRNKGNFPGRFSGRQFSNSRSEMNVSTLELGDSALYLCASSGSGTGGYGYTFGSGTRLTVV.